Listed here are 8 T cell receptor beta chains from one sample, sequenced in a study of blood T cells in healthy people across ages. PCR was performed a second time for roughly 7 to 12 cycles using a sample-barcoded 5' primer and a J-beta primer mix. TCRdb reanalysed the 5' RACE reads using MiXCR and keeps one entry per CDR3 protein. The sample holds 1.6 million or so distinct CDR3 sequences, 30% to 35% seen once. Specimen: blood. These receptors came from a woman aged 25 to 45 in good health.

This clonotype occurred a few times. DNA of the CDR3: TGTGCCAGCAGTGTATCCCGGGGAGATACGCAGTATTTT. Encoded protein: CASSVSRGDTQYF. The genes are TRBV6-1 and TRBJ2-3; D may be TRBD2 (5 bases). The germline gives CDR1 MNHNS, CDR2 SASEGT. This CDR3 spans 13 amino acids. Trimming pared 4 bases from V and 5 bases from J, leaving 10 bases between.

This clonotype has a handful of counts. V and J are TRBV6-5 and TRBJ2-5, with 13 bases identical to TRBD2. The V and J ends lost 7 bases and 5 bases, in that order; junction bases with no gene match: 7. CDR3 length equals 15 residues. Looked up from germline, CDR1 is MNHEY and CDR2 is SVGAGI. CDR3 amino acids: CASTRTSGRLETQYF. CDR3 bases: TGTGCCAGCACGCGGACTAGCGGGAGACTGGAGACCCAGTACTTC.

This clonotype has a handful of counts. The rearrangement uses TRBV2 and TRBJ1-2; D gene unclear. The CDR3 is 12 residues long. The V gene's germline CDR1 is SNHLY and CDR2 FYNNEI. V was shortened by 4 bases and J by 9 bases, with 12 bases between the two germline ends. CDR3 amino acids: CASSVPYSSYTF. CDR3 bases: TGTGCCAGCAGTGTGCCTTATTCCAGCTACACCTTC.

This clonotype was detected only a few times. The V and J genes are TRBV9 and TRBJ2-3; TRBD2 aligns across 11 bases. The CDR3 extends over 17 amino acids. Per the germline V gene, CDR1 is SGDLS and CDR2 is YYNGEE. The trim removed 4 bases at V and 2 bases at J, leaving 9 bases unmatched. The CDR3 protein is CASSPHRGLAATDTQYF. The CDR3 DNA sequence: TGTGCCAGCAGCCCCCATAGGGGACTAGCGGCCACAGATACGCAGTATTTT.

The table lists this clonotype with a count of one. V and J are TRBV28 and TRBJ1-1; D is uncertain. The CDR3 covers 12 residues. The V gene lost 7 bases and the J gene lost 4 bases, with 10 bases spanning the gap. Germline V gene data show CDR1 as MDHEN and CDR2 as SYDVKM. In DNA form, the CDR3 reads TGTGCCAGCACCGAGGGTGGCACTGAAGCTTTCTTT. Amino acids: CASTEGGTEAFF.

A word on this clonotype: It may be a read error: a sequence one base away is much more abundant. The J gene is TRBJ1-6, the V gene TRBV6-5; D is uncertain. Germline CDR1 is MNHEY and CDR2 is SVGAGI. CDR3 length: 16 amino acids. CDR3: CASGYSGRTKGSPLHF. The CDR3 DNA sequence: TGTGCCAGCGGTTACTCTGGACGGACTAAGGGTTCACCCCTCCACTTT.

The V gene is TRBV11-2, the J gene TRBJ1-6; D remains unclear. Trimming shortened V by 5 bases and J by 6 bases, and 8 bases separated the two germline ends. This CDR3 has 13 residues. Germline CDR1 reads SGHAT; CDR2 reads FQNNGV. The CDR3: CASSPVGNSPLHF. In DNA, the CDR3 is TGTGCCAGCAGCCCAGTGGGTAATTCACCCCTCCACTTT.

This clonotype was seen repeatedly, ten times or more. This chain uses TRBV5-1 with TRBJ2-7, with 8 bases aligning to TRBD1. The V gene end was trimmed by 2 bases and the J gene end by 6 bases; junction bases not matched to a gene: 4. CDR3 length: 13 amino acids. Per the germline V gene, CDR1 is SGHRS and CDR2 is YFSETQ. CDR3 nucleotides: TGCGCCAGCAGCTTCGGGACAGGAGGCGAGCAGTACTTC. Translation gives CASSFGTGGEQYF.